Described below is a single TCR beta chain sequence and its context. Sequencing used immunoSEQ multiplex PCR; TCRdb keeps in-frame clones, though not all of them. Here the sample spans roughly 140,000 clones, approximately 90% being singletons. This specimen comes from a study of T cell responses to AZD1222 COVID-19 vaccine. Across the study: Second-dose recipients at about 4 or about 12 weeks were treated as one pooled group.

This TCR was sampled from an adult in good health. The input for sequencing was peripheral blood, taken on day 0 of AZD1222 vaccination.

CDR3 DNA: TGTGCCAGCAGTTTACGGCGGGAGGGGATAGATACGCAGTATTTT. The encoded protein is CASSLRREGIDTQYF. The chain has TRBV28 and TRBJ2-3; TRBD2 matches at 9 bases. V lost 2 bases to trimming and J lost 5 bases; unmatched junction nucleotides: 5. Germline loops: CDR1 MDHEN, CDR2 SYDVKM. The length of the CDR3 is 15 residues.